This T cell receptor beta chain was sequenced in a study of CD8+CD57+ T cells in acquired aplastic anemia. V lost 3 bases, J lost 6 bases, and 9 bases lay in between. CDR3 length: 12 residues. The V gene's germline CDR1 is SGHTA and CDR2 FQGNSA. By flow cytometry, patients selected for sequencing had shown an expansion of CD8+CD57+ cells. Every patient had severe acquired aplastic anemia. Investigators profiled TCR beta VDJ and CDR3 from genomic DNA template. MiXCR was run by TCRdb on the reads, yielding one entry per CDR3 protein. Among 150,000 to 200,000 distinct CDR3 sequences, less than 60% were seen once, and the ten largest hold about 2%. Findings of the study overall: Patients and controls shared just under 30 CD8+ CDR3 sequences, highly expressed in patients. Between patients and controls, CD8+ Simpson's diversity did not vary significantly.

Of note for this clonotype: Its specificity is not known.

The sequenced sample consisted of sorted CD4+, CD8+, or CD8+CD57+ T cells (not recorded which) from PBMCs. This receptor was obtained from a human donor with aplastic anemia. V gene TRBV7-2 combines with J gene TRBJ2-7, with no clear D. The DNA of the CDR3 is TGTGCCAGCAGCTTCTTGACAACCGAGCAGTACTTC. Translation: CASSFLTTEQYF.